Presented here are 15 T cell receptor beta chains from one specimen sequenced in a study of blood T cell repertoires in COVID-19. Some clones are missing from TCRdb's copy, which holds only in-frame ones; the method was immunoSEQ multiplex PCR. The table includes about 74,000 clones, approximately 90% detected once. The specimen sequenced was peripheral blood. These receptors were taken from a man in his fifties with COVID-19, enrolled during active disease.

The J gene is TRBJ2-1, the V gene TRBV30, with D perhaps TRBD2 (6 bases). The CDR3 totals 13 residues. V lost 2 bases and J 6 bases, leaving 11 bases between the germline ends. Germline lookup yields CDR1 GTSNPN and CDR2 SVGIG (reference sequence). Written as DNA, the CDR3 is TGTGCCTGGAGTCCCCAGGGAGGCAATGAGCAGTTCTTC. This gives the protein CAWSPQGGNEQFF.

This clone has just one count. The chain carries TRBV15 and TRBJ1-1; 9 bases align to TRBD1. Per the germline V gene, CDR1 is LNHNV and CDR2 is YYDKDF (reference sequence). The CDR3 has 17 residues. V gave up 2 bases and J gave up 5 bases; unmatched junction bases: 12. The DNA for the CDR3 is TGTGCCACCAGCAGATCCCCCTACACAGGGGGCAAGACTGAAGCTTTCTTT. Translated: CATSRSPYTGGKTEAFF.

This chain connects TRBV9 to TRBJ2-5; the match to TRBD2 covers 10 bases. With 3 bases clipped from V and 2 bases from J, the junction kept 7 bases outside the gene matches. This CDR3 has 16 amino acids. From germline, CDR1 is SGDLS and CDR2 YYNGEE. In DNA, the CDR3 is TGTGCCAGCAGCGCCCCGGGACTAGCGATGCAAGAGACCCAGTACTTC. This encodes CASSAPGLAMQETQYF. The full variable domain, in which reference TRBV9 and TRBJ2-5 provide the parts outside the CDR3, is DSGVTQTPKHLITATGQRVTLRCSPRSGDLSVYWYQQSLDQGLQFLIQYYNGEERAKGNILERFSAQQFPDLHSELNLSSLELGDSALYFCASSAPGLAMQETQYFGPGTRLLVL.

The V call is TRBV30, the J call TRBJ1-6; perhaps TRBD1 as D (6 bases). Trimming shortened V by 1 base and J by 6 bases, and 13 bases separated the two germline ends. The CDR3 is 15 amino acids. Germline values: CDR1 GTSNPN, CDR2 SVGIG (reference sequence). The CDR3 region has the DNA TGTGCCTGGAGTGAAGGGGGACATATTAATTCACCCCTCCACTTT. Translation: CAWSEGGHINSPLHF.

This clone was seen once. The chain carries TRBV5-4 and TRBJ2-5, with 11 positions matching TRBD2. The CDR3 spans 19 residues. V lost 0 bases, J lost 3 bases, and 13 bases stayed unmatched. Germline assignment: CDR1 SGHNT and CDR2 YYREEE (reference sequence). The CDR3 DNA follows: TGTGCCAGCAGCTTGGAAGGGACTAGCGGAGGAGGGAGCGAAGAGACCCAGTACTTC. It codes for CASSLEGTSGGGSEETQYF.

The chain joins TRBV6-5 to TRBJ1-6; TRBD1 agrees at 9 bases. Trimming took 6 bases from V and 7 from J; bases not matched to a gene: 1. Germline V gene lookup returns CDR1 MNHEY and CDR2 SVGAGI. The CDR3 spans 13 residues. CDR3 sequence (DNA): TGTGCCAGCAGCGACAGGGGGAATTCACCCCTCCACTTT. It encodes CASSDRGNSPLHF.

This rearrangement joins TRBV5-1 to TRBJ2-2; the match to TRBD1 covers 9 bases. The trim removed 2 bases at V and 4 bases at J, leaving 6 bases unmatched. CDR3 length equals 16 residues. Looked up from germline, CDR1 is SGHRS and CDR2 is YFSETQ. This chain's CDR3 is CASSLRTGVSTGELFF. The CDR3 DNA reads TGCGCCAGCAGCTTACGGACAGGGGTGAGCACCGGGGAGCTGTTTTTT.

CDR3 amino acids: CASRTGASATEAFF. The CDR3 coding sequence is TGTGCCAGCCGGACAGGGGCGAGCGCCACTGAAGCTTTCTTT. V is TRBV28 and J is TRBJ1-1; 9 bases agree with TRBD1. V dropped 8 bases and J dropped 4; count of bases not matched to a gene: 8. The CDR3 is made up of 14 amino acids. The germline V gene encodes CDR1 MDHEN and CDR2 SYDVKM.

The chain is built from TRBV24-1 and TRBJ2-2; weak D call: TRBD2 (6 bases). This CDR3 region has 14 residues. The germline V gene has CDR1 KGHDR and CDR2 SFDVKD. The V end was cut by 3 bases, the J end by 6 bases, with 10 bases between. In DNA form, the CDR3 reads TGTGCCACCAGTGATCGTCTAGCGTCCGGGGAGCTGTTTTTT. Its protein product is CATSDRLASGELFF.

This clone has a single count. The chain carries TRBV6-5 and TRBJ2-3; D ambiguous. The length of the CDR3 is 13 residues. Germline lookup yields CDR1 MNHEY and CDR2 SVGAGI. With 7 bases removed from V and 0 bases from J, the gap between germline ends came to 8 bases. CDR3 amino acids: CASIGGSTDTQYF. The CDR3 DNA sequence: TGTGCCAGCATCGGCGGCAGCACAGATACGCAGTATTTT.

The genes are TRBV3-1 (or the pseudogene TRBV3-2) and TRBJ2-3; the match to TRBD2 covers 11 bases. CDR3 length: 17 residues. V was pared by 4 bases and J by 0 bases, with 6 bases of the junction left unmatched. Germline V CDR1 and CDR2: LGHDT, YNNKEL (reference sequence). CDR3 residues: CASSPITSGGSTDTQYF. The CDR3 nucleotides read TGTGCCAGCAGCCCAATAACTAGCGGGGGAAGCACAGATACGCAGTATTTT.

The chain recombines TRBV13 with TRBJ2-3, with 9 nucleotides matching TRBD1. The CDR3 runs 14 residues. The germline gives CDR1 PRHDT, CDR2 FYEKMQ (reference sequence). The V and J ends lost 5 bases and 1 base, in that order; junction bases with no gene match: 1. CDR3 in DNA: TGTGCCAGCAGCCGGGACAGGGGCACAGATACGCAGTATTTT. Its protein is CASSRDRGTDTQYF.

The chain has TRBV28 and TRBJ1-2, with D uncertain. Germline CDR1 and CDR2: MDHEN and SYDVKM. V shed 5 bases and J shed 8 bases, with 18 bases lying between them. The CDR3 runs to 14 residues. The CDR3 loop reads CASSRMQDIPGYTF. Written as DNA, the CDR3 is TGTGCCAGCAGTCGAATGCAAGACATTCCCGGCTACACCTTC.

This clone was observed a single time. V usage is TRBV12-3 or TRBV12-4 and J usage is TRBJ2-7, with D perhaps matching TRBD2 (6 bases). The CDR3 length is 11 residues. Trimming removed 5 bases at V and 5 bases at J, with 7 bases between. Written as DNA, the CDR3 is TGTGCCAGCAGTGGCGGGAACGAGCAGTACTTC. It yields the protein CASSGGNEQYF.

This chain connects TRBV10-2 to TRBJ2-2, with 12 bases that match TRBD2. CDR3 length: 17 residues. Germline V gene lookup returns CDR1 WSHSY and CDR2 SAAADI. Losses at the gene ends were 4 bases for V and 3 bases for J; bases not matched to a gene: 6. The chain's CDR3 is CASSGGLAGDDTGELFF. CDR3 DNA: TGCGCCAGCAGTGGGGGACTAGCGGGCGACGACACCGGGGAGCTGTTTTTT.